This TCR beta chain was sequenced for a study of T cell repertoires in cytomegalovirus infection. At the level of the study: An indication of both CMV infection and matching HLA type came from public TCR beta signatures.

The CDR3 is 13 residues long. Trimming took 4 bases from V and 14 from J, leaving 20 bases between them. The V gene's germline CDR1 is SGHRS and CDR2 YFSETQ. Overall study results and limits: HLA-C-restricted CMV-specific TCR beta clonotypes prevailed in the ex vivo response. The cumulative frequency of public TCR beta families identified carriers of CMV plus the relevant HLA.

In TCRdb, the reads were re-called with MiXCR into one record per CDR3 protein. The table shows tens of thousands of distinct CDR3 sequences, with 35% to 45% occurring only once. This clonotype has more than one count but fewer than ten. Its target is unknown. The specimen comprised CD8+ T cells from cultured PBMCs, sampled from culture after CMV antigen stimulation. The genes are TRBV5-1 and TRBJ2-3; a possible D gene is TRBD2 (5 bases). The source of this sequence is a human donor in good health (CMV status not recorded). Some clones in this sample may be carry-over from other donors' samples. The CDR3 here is CASSPNPGSSWYF. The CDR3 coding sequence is TGCGCCAGCAGCCCCAATCCGGGATCTTCGTGGTATTTT.